Reported below is one T cell receptor beta chain. The clone's antigen remains unknown. Base qualities were left out, and no much larger clone turns up one base away. The data derive from a study of neurological immune-mediated disorders (dated by TCRdb to the late 2010s). About the investigation overall: Among the approximately 34 multiple sclerosis patients, relapsing-remitting MS was present in roughly 30 and secondary progressive MS was present in 3. The study compared peripheral blood TCR-beta repertoires of HTLV-I-associated myelopathy (HAM/TSP) patients, multiple sclerosis patients and healthy controls using UMI-based sequencing. The cohort included approximately 70 subjects: roughly 14 with HAM/TSP, roughly 35 with multiple sclerosis, and around 20 healthy controls. Longitudinal samples, technical triplicates and paired sorted CD4+ and CD8+ T-cell subsets, alongside PBMC samples, were included among the approximately 110 TCR-beta libraries. The research as a whole found: The MS cluster was not associated with any clinical or MRI features, and the authors stated that larger cohorts are needed. In phylogenetic analysis, the repertoires of 18 of 34 MS patients grouped into a cluster of related CDR3 sequences, which suggests a possible signature at the repertoire level. Across subjects, expanded clones never shared an identical CDR3 amino acid sequence, which suggests that the TCR-beta repertoires in every group were private. The highest TCR clonal expansion was observed in HAM/TSP patients, whereas the lowest was observed in MS patients, even when compared with healthy controls.

Libraries from unsorted PBMCs were made from 2 million PBMCs kept in RNAlater at -80 degrees C until RNA extraction. The multiple sclerosis patients were enrolled in a US clinical protocol that used magnetic resonance imaging to evaluate disease progression. Peripheral blood was subjected to Ficoll-Hypaque density gradient centrifugation to isolate PBMCs, which were then cryopreserved in liquid nitrogen. The V and J ends are trimmed by 4 bases and 4 bases, leaving 9 bases between them. The germline V gene encodes CDR1 SGHKS and CDR2 YYEKEE (reference sequence). Counted from cysteine to phenylalanine, this CDR3 has 14 amino acids. Only the CDR3 region is kept as DNA, spanning 42 bases read in frame from base 1. cDNA synthesis used template-switch 5'RACE with a primer carrying a 10-nucleotide random unique molecular identifier tagging each TCR transcript. Each sequencing run produced over 180 million TCR-beta sequences covering 15-18 subjects. The RNeasy kit was used to extract total RNA. The KAPA Real-time Library Amplification kit was used to amplify TCR-beta VDJ regions with primers targeting the TCR constant region and the 5'RACE anchor. Sample indexes and Illumina adaptors were added in a first PCR, after which library yield was increased in a second PCR. The roughly 650 bp TCR product was size-selected on a 2% E-gel SizeSelection system after Ampure bead purification. Library quality was checked on a Bioanalyzer, concentration was measured with Qubit, and libraries were quantified with the Kapa Library Quantification kit before pooling. Paired-end 2 x 150 bp sequencing of the libraries was performed on an Illumina HiSeq 2500. To increase sequence diversity, roughly 24-30% phiX was spiked into each library pool. The study's processing was this. Quality-filtered reads were processed with the UMI-based MiGEC pipeline, which removed over 85% of raw TCR sequences during error correction. IMGT germline references were used for aligning VDJ genes, and each clonotype was defined as a unique CDR3 amino acid sequence together with its V-J genes. Clonal expansion, Shannon diversity, and CDR3 relatedness (CalcPairwiseDistances, ClusterSamples) were evaluated with VDJtools, and phylogenetic trees were built with CLCbio workbench. Using coefficient-of-variation modelling across technical triplicates, the study counted a clone as expanded if it had at least 8 unique UMIs. The raw public data were reprocessed by TCRdb itself: fastp quality trimming at Q25, MiXCR clonotype calling, in-frame beta chains only. Identical CDR3 proteins give one entry, which carries the most common genes and DNA. What appears here as the V and J calls and clone size reflects TCRdb's work, not the paper's. This sample has 50,000 to 65,000 distinct CDR3 sequences in its table, and around 5.2% of those were observed once. Clones ranked in the top ten supply roughly 3.2% of the sample.

This TCR was sampled from a woman in her forties or fifties with multiple sclerosis. The chain links TRBV5-5 with TRBJ2-6, with the D segment identity uncertain. Sequences were obtained from PBMCs. The DNA reads TGTGCCAGCAGCAACCCTGCGGGGGCCAACGTCCTGACTTTC. This gives the protein CASSNPAGANVLTF.